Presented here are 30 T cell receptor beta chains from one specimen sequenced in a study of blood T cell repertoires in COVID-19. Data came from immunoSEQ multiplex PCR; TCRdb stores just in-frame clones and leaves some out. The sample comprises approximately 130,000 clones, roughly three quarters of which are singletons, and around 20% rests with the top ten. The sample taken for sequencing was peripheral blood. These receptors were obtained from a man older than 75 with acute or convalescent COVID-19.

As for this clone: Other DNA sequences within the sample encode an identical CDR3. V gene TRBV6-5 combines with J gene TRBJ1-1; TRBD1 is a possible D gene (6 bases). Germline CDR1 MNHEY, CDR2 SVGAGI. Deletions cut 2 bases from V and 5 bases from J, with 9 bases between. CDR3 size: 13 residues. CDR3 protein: CASSYRGGTEAFF. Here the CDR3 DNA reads TGTGCCAGCAGTTACAGGGGGGGAACTGAAGCTTTCTTT.

The CDR3 nucleotides are TGTGCCAGCAGCTCGACAGACAGGGGGCAGTTCTTC. Its protein is CASSSTDRGQFF. The chain carries TRBV7-2 and TRBJ2-1; TRBD1 aligns across 8 bases. J was trimmed by 12 bases and V by 4 bases; bases with no gene match: 5. The CDR3 is 12 amino acids. The germline CDR1 and CDR2 sequences are SGHTA and FQGNSA.

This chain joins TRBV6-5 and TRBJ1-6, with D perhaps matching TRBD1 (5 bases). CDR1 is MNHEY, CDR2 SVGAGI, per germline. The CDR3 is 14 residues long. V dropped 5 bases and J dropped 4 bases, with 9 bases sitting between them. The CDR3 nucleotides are TGTGCCAGCAGTACTGACAGTTATAATTCACCCCTCCACTTT. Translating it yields CASSTDSYNSPLHF.

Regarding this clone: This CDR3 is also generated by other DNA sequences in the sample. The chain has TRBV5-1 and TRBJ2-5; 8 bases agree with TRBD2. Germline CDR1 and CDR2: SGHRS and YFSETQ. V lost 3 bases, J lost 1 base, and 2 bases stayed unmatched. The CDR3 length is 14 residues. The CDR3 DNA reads TGCGCCAGCAGCTCCCTAGCGGGCCAAGAGACCCAGTACTTC. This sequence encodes CASSSLAGQETQYF.

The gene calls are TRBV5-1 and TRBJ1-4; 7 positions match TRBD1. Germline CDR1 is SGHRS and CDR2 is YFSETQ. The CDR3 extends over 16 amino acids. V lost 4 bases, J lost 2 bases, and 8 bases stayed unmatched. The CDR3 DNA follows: TGCGCCAGCAGCCGGGACAGCCCCAGGACTAATGAAAAACTGTTTTTT. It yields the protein CASSRDSPRTNEKLFF.

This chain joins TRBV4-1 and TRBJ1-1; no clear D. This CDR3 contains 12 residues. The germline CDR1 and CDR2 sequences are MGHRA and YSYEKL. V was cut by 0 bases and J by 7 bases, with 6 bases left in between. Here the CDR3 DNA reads TGCGCCAGCAGCCAAGATGGGCTTGAAGCTTTCTTT. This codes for CASSQDGLEAFF.

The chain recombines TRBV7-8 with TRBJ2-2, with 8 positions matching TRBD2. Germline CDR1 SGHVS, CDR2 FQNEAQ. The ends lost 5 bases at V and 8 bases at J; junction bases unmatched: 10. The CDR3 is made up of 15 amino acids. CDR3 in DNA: TGTGCCAGCAGCGCCTCGGGGGGGCGATTTGGGGAGCTGTTTTTT. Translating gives CASSASGGRFGELFF.

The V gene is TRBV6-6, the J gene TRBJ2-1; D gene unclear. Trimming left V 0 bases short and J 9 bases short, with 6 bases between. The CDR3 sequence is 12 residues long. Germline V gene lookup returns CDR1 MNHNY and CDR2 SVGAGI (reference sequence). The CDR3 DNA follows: TGTGCCAGCAGTTACTCGCCGGGTGAGCAGTTCTTC. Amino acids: CASSYSPGEQFF.

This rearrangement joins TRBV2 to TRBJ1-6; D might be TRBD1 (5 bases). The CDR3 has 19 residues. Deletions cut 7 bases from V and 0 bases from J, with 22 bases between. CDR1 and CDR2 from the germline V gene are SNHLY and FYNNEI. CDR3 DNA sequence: TGTGCCAGCAACTTAGTGTCAGGGCTAGGCATCTCCTATAATTCACCCCTCCACTTT. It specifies CASNLVSGLGISYNSPLHF.

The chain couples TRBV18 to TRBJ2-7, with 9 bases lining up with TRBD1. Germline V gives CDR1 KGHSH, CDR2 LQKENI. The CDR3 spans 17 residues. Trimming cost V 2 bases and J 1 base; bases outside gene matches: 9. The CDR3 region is CASSPKIPGQGSYEQYF. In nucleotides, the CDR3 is TGTGCCAGCTCACCAAAAATACCGGGACAGGGATCCTACGAGCAGTACTTC.

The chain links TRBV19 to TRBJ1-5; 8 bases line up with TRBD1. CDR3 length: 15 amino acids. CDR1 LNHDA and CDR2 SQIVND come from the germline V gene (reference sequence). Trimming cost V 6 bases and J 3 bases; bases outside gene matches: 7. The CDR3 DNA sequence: TGTGCCAGTAGGGCAGGGGGCCGTTACAATCAGCCCCAGCATTTT. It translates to CASRAGGRYNQPQHF.

CDR3 amino acids: CSVVPGGASYNEQFF. CDR3 nucleotide sequence: TGCAGCGTCGTCCCGGGAGGGGCATCCTACAATGAGCAGTTCTTC. The chain uses TRBV29-1 and TRBJ2-1; TRBD2 agrees at 8 bases. The CDR3 is 15 amino acids. V was clipped by 6 bases and J by 1 base; unmatched bases: 8. Per the germline V gene, CDR1 is SQVTM and CDR2 is ANQGSEA.

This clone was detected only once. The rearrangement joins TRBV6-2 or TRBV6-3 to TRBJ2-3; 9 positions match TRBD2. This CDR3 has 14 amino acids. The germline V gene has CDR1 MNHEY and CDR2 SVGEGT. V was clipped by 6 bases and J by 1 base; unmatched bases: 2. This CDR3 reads CASSPSGGTDTQYF. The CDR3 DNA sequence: TGTGCCAGCAGCCCTAGCGGGGGCACAGATACGCAGTATTTT.

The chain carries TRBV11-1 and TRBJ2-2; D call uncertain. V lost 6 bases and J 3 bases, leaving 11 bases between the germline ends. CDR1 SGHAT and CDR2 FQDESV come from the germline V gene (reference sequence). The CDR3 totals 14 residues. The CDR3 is CASRRHVDTGELFF. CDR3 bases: TGTGCCAGCAGGAGACACGTCGACACCGGGGAGCTGTTTTTT.

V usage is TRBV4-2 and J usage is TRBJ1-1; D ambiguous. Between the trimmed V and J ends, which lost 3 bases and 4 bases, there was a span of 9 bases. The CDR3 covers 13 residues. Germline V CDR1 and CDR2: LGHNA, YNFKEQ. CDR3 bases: TGTGCCAGCAGCCACGCTAGTAGCACTGAAGCTTTCTTT. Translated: CASSHASSTEAFF.

CDR3 amino acids: CASSQHPGQDNNEQFF. The CDR3 DNA sequence: TGTGCCAGCAGCCAACATCCGGGACAGGATAACAATGAGCAGTTCTTC. The rearrangement joins TRBV4-2 to TRBJ2-1; 8 bases fit TRBD1. CDR3 size: 16 residues. V lost 2 bases to trimming and J lost 5 bases; unmatched junction nucleotides: 8. Germline assignment: CDR1 LGHNA and CDR2 YNFKEQ.

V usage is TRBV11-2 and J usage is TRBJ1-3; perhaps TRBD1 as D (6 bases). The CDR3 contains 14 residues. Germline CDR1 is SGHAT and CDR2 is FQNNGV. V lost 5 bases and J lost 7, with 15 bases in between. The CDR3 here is CASSPRTQGNTIYF. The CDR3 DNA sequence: TGTGCCAGCAGCCCCCGGACCCAGGGGAACACCATATATTTT.

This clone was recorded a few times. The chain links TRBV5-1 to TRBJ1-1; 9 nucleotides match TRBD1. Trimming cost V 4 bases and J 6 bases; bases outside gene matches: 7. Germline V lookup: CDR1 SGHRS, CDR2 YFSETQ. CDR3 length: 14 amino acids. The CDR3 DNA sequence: TGCGCCAGCAGCGTCACAGGGGGCTCGTCTGAAGCTTTCTTT. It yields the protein CASSVTGGSSEAFF.

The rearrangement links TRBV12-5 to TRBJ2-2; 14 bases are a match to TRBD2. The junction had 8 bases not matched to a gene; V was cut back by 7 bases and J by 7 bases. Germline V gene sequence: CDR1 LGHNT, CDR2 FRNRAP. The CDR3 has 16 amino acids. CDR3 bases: TGTGCTAGTGCCGGACTAGCGGGGGGCCGAAACGGGGAGCTGTTTTTT. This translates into CASAGLAGGRNGELFF.

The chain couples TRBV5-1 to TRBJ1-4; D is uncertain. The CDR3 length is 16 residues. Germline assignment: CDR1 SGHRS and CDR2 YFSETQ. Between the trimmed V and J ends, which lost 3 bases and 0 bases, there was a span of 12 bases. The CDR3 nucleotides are TGCGCCAGCAGCTCCGGTGTAGAGGCAACTAATGAAAAACTGTTTTTT. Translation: CASSSGVEATNEKLFF.

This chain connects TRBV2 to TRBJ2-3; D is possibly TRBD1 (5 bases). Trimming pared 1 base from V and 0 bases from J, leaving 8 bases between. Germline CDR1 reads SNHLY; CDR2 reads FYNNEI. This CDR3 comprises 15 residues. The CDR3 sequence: CASSEGRVSTDTQYF. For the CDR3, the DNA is TGTGCCAGCAGTGAAGGCAGGGTCAGCACAGATACGCAGTATTTT.

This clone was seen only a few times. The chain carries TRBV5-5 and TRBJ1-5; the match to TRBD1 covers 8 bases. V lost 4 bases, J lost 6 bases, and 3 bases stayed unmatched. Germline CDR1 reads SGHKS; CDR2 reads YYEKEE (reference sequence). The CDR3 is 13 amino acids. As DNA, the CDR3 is TGTGCCAGCAGCGACAGGGGAGGTCAGCCCCAGCATTTT. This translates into CASSDRGGQPQHF. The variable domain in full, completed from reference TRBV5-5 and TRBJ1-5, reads DAGVTQSPTHLIKTRGQQVTLRCSPISGHKSVSWYQQVLGQGPQFIFQYYEKEERGRGNFPDRFSARQFPNYSSELNVNALLLGDSALYLCASSDRGGQPQHFGDGTRLSIL.

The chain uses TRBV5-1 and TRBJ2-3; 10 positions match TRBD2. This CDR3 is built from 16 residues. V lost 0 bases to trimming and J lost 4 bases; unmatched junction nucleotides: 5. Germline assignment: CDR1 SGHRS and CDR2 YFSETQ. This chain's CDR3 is CASSLGASGGSDTQYF. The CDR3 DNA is TGCGCCAGCAGCTTGGGGGCTAGCGGGGGATCAGATACGCAGTATTTT.

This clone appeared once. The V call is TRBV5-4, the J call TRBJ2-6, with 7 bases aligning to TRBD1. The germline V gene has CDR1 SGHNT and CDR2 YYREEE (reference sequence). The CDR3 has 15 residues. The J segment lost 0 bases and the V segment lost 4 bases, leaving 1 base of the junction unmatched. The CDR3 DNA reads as TGTGCCAGCAGCCGGACAGGCTCTGGGGCCAACGTCCTGACTTTC. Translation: CASSRTGSGANVLTF.

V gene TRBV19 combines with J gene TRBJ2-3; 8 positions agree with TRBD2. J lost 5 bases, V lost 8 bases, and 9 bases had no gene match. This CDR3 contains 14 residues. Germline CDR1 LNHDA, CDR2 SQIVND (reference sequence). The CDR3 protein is CASAYSGGVDTQYF. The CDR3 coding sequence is TGTGCCAGTGCTTACAGCGGGGGAGTAGATACGCAGTATTTT.

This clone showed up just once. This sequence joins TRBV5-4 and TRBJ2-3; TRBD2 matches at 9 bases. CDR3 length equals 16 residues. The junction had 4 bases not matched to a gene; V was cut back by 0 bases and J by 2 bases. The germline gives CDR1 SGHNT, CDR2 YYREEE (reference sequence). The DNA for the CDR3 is TGTGCCAGCAGCTTGGGGACTAGCGAGTACACAGATACGCAGTATTTT. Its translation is CASSLGTSEYTDTQYF.

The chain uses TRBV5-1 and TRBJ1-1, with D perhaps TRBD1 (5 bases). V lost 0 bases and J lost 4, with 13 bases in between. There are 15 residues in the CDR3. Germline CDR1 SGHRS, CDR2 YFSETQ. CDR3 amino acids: CASSLDGQGGTEAFF. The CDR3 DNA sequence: TGCGCCAGCAGCTTGGACGGGCAGGGAGGCACTGAAGCTTTCTTT.

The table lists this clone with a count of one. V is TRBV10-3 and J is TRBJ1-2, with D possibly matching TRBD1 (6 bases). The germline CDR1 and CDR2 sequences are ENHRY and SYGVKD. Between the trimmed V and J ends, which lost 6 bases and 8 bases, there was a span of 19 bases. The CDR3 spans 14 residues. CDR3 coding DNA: TGTGCCATCAGGATTCAACAGGGTAACCAAGGCTACACCTTC. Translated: CAIRIQQGNQGYTF.

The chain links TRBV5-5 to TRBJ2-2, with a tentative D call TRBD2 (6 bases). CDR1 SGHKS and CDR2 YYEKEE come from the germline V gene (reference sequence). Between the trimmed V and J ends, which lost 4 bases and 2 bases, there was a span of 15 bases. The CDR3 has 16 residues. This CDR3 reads CASSREVVANTGELFF. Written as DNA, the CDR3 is TGTGCCAGCAGCAGGGAGGTAGTGGCTAACACCGGGGAGCTGTTTTTT.

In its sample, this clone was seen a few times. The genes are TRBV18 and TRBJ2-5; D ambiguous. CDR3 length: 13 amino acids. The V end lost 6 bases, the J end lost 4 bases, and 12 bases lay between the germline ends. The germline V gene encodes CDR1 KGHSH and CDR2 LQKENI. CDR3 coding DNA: TGTGCCAGCTCGATCTCTCTAGGAGAGACCCAGTACTTC. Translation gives CASSISLGETQYF.